This TCR beta chain was documented in a study of blood T cell repertoires in COVID-19. Sequenced by immunoSEQ multiplex PCR; TCRdb stores in-frame clones only, minus some. The table has 150,000 to 200,000 clones, about 81% seen once; the top ten hold 7.8%. Germline CDR1 and CDR2: SGHNT and YENEEA. This CDR3 contains 13 residues. Trimming left V 4 bases short and J 4 bases short, with 8 bases between. The chain employs TRBV11-3 and TRBJ1-3; D gene ambiguous. This clonotype originated in a woman aged 60-70 years with COVID-19, enrolled during active disease. Sample: peripheral blood. CDR3 sequence: CASSSGYGNTIYF. CDR3 coding DNA: TGTGCCAGCAGCTCCGGGTACGGAAACACCATATATTTT.